These T cell receptor beta chains were read from a single sample in a study of control samples from healthy donors and cancer patients. Generated by immunoSEQ multiplex PCR, the TCRdb table keeps only in-frame clones and is missing some. Counted here are approximately 150,000 clones, 94% occurring once; the ten biggest clones make up roughly 14%. Sequenced material: blood. These receptors all come from a man between 35 and 55 years old in good health. The conserved cysteine and the conserved F or W are not part of the CDR3 here. Each record gives: CDR3 length, D gene, V gene, CDR3 protein. D genes are given only for firm matches.

14 TRBD2 TRBV9 ASSADDLAGGKTQY
15 NA TRBV13 ASSRGTTRASGNTIY
12 NA TRBV4-2 ASSQGTNTGELF
14 TRBD1 TRBV5-4 ASSPRDSGMNTEAF
11 NA TRBV24-1 ATSDHFGGAQH
11 NA TRBV6-4 ASSANHMETQY
12 NA TRBV5-6 ASSLTDGARELF
11 NA TRBV19 ASSTGLLNEQF
11 NA TRBV12-3/TRBV12-4 ASSLGGQETQY
10 NA TRBV6-5 ASSYNGDTQY
13 TRBD1 TRBV6-5 ASSPGTGPSYEQY
13 NA TRBV18 ASSRTATDRHEQY
12 NA TRBV9 ASSVGAFNQPQH
15 TRBD1 TRBV3-1/TRBV3-2 ASSQETGLRLSYGYT
12 NA TRBV5-6 ASSLGGGPYEQY
11 NA TRBV19 ASSMGLYDGYT
13 NA TRBV5-6 ASSGNSGTGSPLH
14 NA TRBV3-1/TRBV3-2 ASSQTPIGGSRELF
13 NA TRBV25-1 ASSASGPAAGELF
10 NA TRBV12-3/TRBV12-4 ASSLRSYEQY
13 TRBD1 TRBV9 ASSSSGTANNEQY
11 NA TRBV9 ASSVVRSGELF
15 NA TRBV11-2 ASSQGGGLPSYNEQF
12 NA TRBV24-1 ATSDLGAGDTQY
9 NA TRBV28 ASRTRVEAF
15 TRBD1 TRBV10-2 ASSLDRVAYSNQPQH
13 TRBD2 TRBV6-5 ASSRLASGANVLT
12 NA TRBV3-1/TRBV3-2 ASSQDPDFYGYT
13 NA TRBV2 ASSEGQHSNQPQH
11 NA TRBV7-9 ASSEMNNQPQH